This T cell receptor beta chain was sequenced for a study of CD8 T cells in Susac syndrome. In contrast to the negatively isolated CD8+ and CD4+ T cells, TEMRA cells were FACS-enriched. The CDR3 is 15 amino acids. V was trimmed by 3 bases and J by 7 bases, leaving 19 bases between them. The V gene's germline CDR1 is SGDLS and CDR2 YYNGEE. RNA in amounts of about 0.45 to 1 ug was reverse transcribed with random hexamers. TCRdb re-analysed the immunoSEQ multiplex PCR reads in MiXCR, keeping a single row per CDR3 protein. This sample has under 150,000 distinct CDR3 sequences, with about 94% found just once.

What was sequenced was CD4+ T cells from PBMCs. The chain recombines TRBV9 with TRBJ1-1; possibly TRBD1 for D (5 bases). This TCR was recovered from a human donor with Susac syndrome. CDR3 in DNA: TGTGCCAGCAGCGCGCATCCGGGACGGGGTGATGAAGCTTTCTTT. Its protein product is CASSAHPGRGDEAFF.